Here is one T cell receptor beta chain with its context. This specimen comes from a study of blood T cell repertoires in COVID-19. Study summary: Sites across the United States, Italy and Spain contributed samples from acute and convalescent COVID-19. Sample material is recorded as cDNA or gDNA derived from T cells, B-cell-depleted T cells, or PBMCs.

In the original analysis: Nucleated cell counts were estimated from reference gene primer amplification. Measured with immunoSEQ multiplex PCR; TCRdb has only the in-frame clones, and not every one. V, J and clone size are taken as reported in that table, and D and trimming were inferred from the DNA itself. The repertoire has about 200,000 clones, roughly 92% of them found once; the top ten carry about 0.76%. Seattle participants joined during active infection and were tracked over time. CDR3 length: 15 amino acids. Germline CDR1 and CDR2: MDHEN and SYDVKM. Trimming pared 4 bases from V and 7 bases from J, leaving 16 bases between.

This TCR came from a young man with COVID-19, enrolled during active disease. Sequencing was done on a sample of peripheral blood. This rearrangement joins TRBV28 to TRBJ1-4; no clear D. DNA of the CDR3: TGTGCCAGCAGTTCAGATACTATTCTGGGTGAAAAACTGTTTTTT. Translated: CASSSDTILGEKLFF.